A selection of T cell receptor beta chains follows, all from one sample in a study of regulatory T cells in long-lasting Graves disease. MiXCR, run by TCRdb on the multiplex PCR reads, gives a single entry per CDR3 protein. The sample lists a few hundred thousand distinct CDR3 sequences, approximately 23% occurring once. The sample was peripheral blood mononuclear cells (PBMCs), taken when the disease was refractory, from a patient treated with antithyroid drugs. These TCRs come from a female donor with Graves disease. The CDR3 runs from the conserved cysteine through the conserved F or W. A D gene is named only where the DNA matches it firmly. Where a row states a size, it is once, few, many or the class of an expanded clone; other rows omit it.

d_call: TRBD1; clone_size: few; v_call: TRBV12-5; cdr3_length: 16; j_call: TRBJ1-5; cdr3_aa: CASGSWDRGVDQPQHF; cdr3_nt: TGTGCTAGTGGTTCTTGGGACAGGGGAGTTGATCAGCCCCAGCATTTT
d_call: TRBD2; clone_size: -; v_call: TRBV28; cdr3_length: 14; j_call: TRBJ2-1; cdr3_aa: CASSFIGRGNEQFF; cdr3_nt: TGTGCCAGCAGTTTCATCGGGAGGGGCAATGAGCAGTTCTTC
d_call: -; clone_size: few; v_call: TRBV20-1; cdr3_length: 14; j_call: TRBJ1-5; cdr3_aa: CSARGSNSNQPQHF; cdr3_nt: TGCAGTGCCAGGGGCAGTAATAGCAATCAGCCCCAGCATTTT
d_call: -; clone_size: many; v_call: TRBV11-2; cdr3_length: 13; j_call: TRBJ2-7; cdr3_aa: CASSRGLSGEQYF; cdr3_nt: TGTGCCAGCAGCAGAGGTCTCTCGGGAGAGCAGTACTTC
d_call: TRBD2; clone_size: few; v_call: TRBV11-3; cdr3_length: 17; j_call: TRBJ2-2; cdr3_aa: CASSRYGLAANTGELFF; cdr3_nt: TGTGCCAGCAGCCGATACGGACTAGCGGCGAACACCGGGGAGCTGTTTTTT
d_call: -; clone_size: many; v_call: TRBV12-3/TRBV12-4; cdr3_length: 14; j_call: TRBJ1-1; cdr3_aa: CASTPGLMNTEAFF; cdr3_nt: TGTGCCAGCACACCGGGACTAATGAACACTGAAGCTTTCTTT
d_call: -; clone_size: -; v_call: TRBV20-1; cdr3_length: 15; j_call: TRBJ2-7; cdr3_aa: CSASPLVSGTYEQYF; cdr3_nt: TGCAGTGCTAGTCCTTTGGTCTCCGGGACCTACGAGCAGTACTTC
d_call: TRBD1; clone_size: -; v_call: TRBV7-2; cdr3_length: 14; j_call: TRBJ2-7; cdr3_aa: CASSLAWDSYEQYF; cdr3_nt: TGTGCCAGCAGCTTAGCGTGGGACAGCTACGAGCAGTACTTC
d_call: -; clone_size: many; v_call: TRBV11-3; cdr3_length: 13; j_call: TRBJ1-2; cdr3_aa: CASSSSTVSGYTF; cdr3_nt: TGTGCCAGCAGCTCCTCGACAGTCTCCGGCTACACCTTC
d_call: -; clone_size: -; v_call: TRBV3-1; cdr3_length: 14; j_call: TRBJ2-7; cdr3_aa: CASSQGRAGYEQYF; cdr3_nt: TGTGCCAGCAGCCAAGGCAGGGCCGGATACGAGCAGTACTTC
d_call: TRBD1; clone_size: many; v_call: TRBV15; cdr3_length: 15; j_call: TRBJ1-2; cdr3_aa: CATSPGTGVGYGYTF; cdr3_nt: TGTGCCACCAGCCCTGGGACAGGGGTCGGCTATGGCTACACCTTC
d_call: -; clone_size: few; v_call: TRBV7-9; cdr3_length: 14; j_call: TRBJ1-2; cdr3_aa: CASSPLTENYGYTF; cdr3_nt: TGTGCCAGCAGCCCCCTAACAGAAAACTATGGCTACACCTTC
d_call: TRBD1; clone_size: few; v_call: TRBV3-1; cdr3_length: 15; j_call: TRBJ2-7; cdr3_aa: CASSQYGQGSYEQYF; cdr3_nt: TGTGCCAGCAGCCAGTACGGACAGGGGTCCTACGAGCAGTACTTC
d_call: -; clone_size: -; v_call: TRBV4-1; cdr3_length: 15; j_call: TRBJ1-1; cdr3_aa: CASSQPRPPRTEAFF; cdr3_nt: TGCGCCAGCAGCCAACCACGCCCCCCGCGGACTGAAGCTTTCTTT
d_call: TRBD2; clone_size: -; v_call: TRBV13; cdr3_length: 16; j_call: TRBJ2-7; cdr3_aa: CASSSPRGGRAYEQYF; cdr3_nt: TGTGCCAGCAGCAGCCCCCGGGGTGGGAGGGCCTACGAGCAGTACTTC
d_call: TRBD2; clone_size: -; v_call: TRBV29-1; cdr3_length: 11; j_call: TRBJ2-5; cdr3_aa: CSVVSGGPSFF; cdr3_nt: TGCAGCGTTGTAAGCGGGGGGCCCTCATTCTTC
d_call: -; clone_size: many; v_call: TRBV10-3; cdr3_length: 14; j_call: TRBJ2-5; cdr3_aa: CAISDGAGEETQYF; cdr3_nt: TGTGCCATCAGTGACGGGGCAGGGGAAGAGACCCAGTACTTC
d_call: -; clone_size: many; v_call: TRBV6-2/TRBV6-3; cdr3_length: 15; j_call: TRBJ1-1; cdr3_aa: CASRTVQTVNTEAFF; cdr3_nt: TGTGCCAGCAGAACAGTACAGACAGTGAACACTGAAGCTTTCTTT
d_call: -; clone_size: few; v_call: TRBV5-1; cdr3_length: 17; j_call: TRBJ2-7; cdr3_aa: CASSSTLALVHEGEQYF; cdr3_nt: TGCGCCAGCAGCTCTACACTAGCTTTGGTCCATGAGGGCGAGCAGTACTTC
d_call: TRBD1; clone_size: -; v_call: TRBV5-4; cdr3_length: 13; j_call: TRBJ1-2; cdr3_aa: CASSFTGAIGYTF; cdr3_nt: TGTGCCAGCAGCTTTACAGGGGCGATAGGCTACACCTTC
d_call: -; clone_size: few; v_call: TRBV28; cdr3_length: 15; j_call: TRBJ2-7; cdr3_aa: CASSFGSGVASEQYF; cdr3_nt: TGTGCCAGCAGTTTCGGGTCGGGAGTGGCTAGCGAGCAGTACTTC
d_call: -; clone_size: -; v_call: TRBV4-3; cdr3_length: 14; j_call: TRBJ2-7; cdr3_aa: CASSQEGFSPEQYF; cdr3_nt: TGCGCCAGCAGCCAAGAAGGGTTTTCCCCCGAGCAGTACTTC
d_call: -; clone_size: -; v_call: TRBV10-3; cdr3_length: 14; j_call: TRBJ1-3; cdr3_aa: CAISASGPANTIYF; cdr3_nt: TGTGCCATCAGTGCTTCGGGTCCGGCAAACACCATATATTTT
d_call: -; clone_size: -; v_call: TRBV13; cdr3_length: 14; j_call: TRBJ1-2; cdr3_aa: CAGSSRTGPYGYTF; cdr3_nt: TGTGCCGGCAGCTCAAGGACCGGACCCTATGGCTACACCTTC
d_call: -; clone_size: many; v_call: TRBV2; cdr3_length: 17; j_call: TRBJ1-5; cdr3_aa: CASSEGSDAFSNQPQHF; cdr3_nt: TGTGCCAGCAGTGAAGGCAGCGACGCTTTTAGCAATCAGCCCCAGCATTTT
d_call: -; clone_size: many; v_call: TRBV27; cdr3_length: 13; j_call: TRBJ2-5; cdr3_aa: CASSYDIQETQYF; cdr3_nt: TGTGCCAGCAGTTATGATATCCAAGAGACCCAGTACTTC
d_call: TRBD2; clone_size: many; v_call: TRBV2; cdr3_length: 15; j_call: TRBJ2-2; cdr3_aa: CASRRLAGRTGELFF; cdr3_nt: TGTGCCAGCAGACGACTAGCGGGAAGGACCGGGGAGCTGTTTTTT
d_call: -; clone_size: few; v_call: TRBV6-1; cdr3_length: 13; j_call: TRBJ1-1; cdr3_aa: CASGPVIITEAFF; cdr3_nt: TGTGCCAGCGGCCCGGTAATCATCACTGAAGCTTTCTTT
d_call: -; clone_size: few; v_call: TRBV19; cdr3_length: 17; j_call: TRBJ2-6; cdr3_aa: CASHIKGSPPRGNVLTF; cdr3_nt: TGTGCCAGTCATATTAAGGGCAGTCCCCCCAGAGGCAACGTCCTGACTTTC
d_call: -; clone_size: -; v_call: TRBV4-2; cdr3_length: 15; j_call: TRBJ2-5; cdr3_aa: CASSQDPGGGETQYF; cdr3_nt: TGTGCCAGCAGCCAAGATCCGGGCGGTGGGGAGACCCAGTACTTC
d_call: -; clone_size: many; v_call: TRBV12-3/TRBV12-4; cdr3_length: 15; j_call: TRBJ1-6; cdr3_aa: CASSPHEGNNSPLHF; cdr3_nt: TGTGCCAGCAGTCCCCACGAGGGGAATAATTCACCCCTCCACTTT
d_call: TRBD1; clone_size: few; v_call: TRBV27; cdr3_length: 13; j_call: TRBJ1-5; cdr3_aa: CASKPTGNQPQHF; cdr3_nt: TGTGCCAGCAAACCGACAGGGAATCAGCCCCAGCATTTT
d_call: -; clone_size: few; v_call: TRBV5-4; cdr3_length: 14; j_call: TRBJ1-1; cdr3_aa: CASSPEVMNTEAFF; cdr3_nt: TGTGCCAGCAGCCCCGAGGTAATGAACACTGAAGCTTTCTTT
d_call: -; clone_size: once; v_call: TRBV15; cdr3_length: 14; j_call: TRBJ2-7; cdr3_aa: CATSTSAGGYEQYF; cdr3_nt: TGTGCCACCAGCACCTCGGCCGGGGGCTACGAGCAGTACTTC
d_call: -; clone_size: -; v_call: TRBV11-2; cdr3_length: 12; j_call: TRBJ2-2; cdr3_aa: CASSKGDGELFF; cdr3_nt: TGTGCCAGCAGCAAAGGGGACGGGGAGCTGTTTTTT
d_call: TRBD1; clone_size: many; v_call: TRBV20-1; cdr3_length: 14; j_call: TRBJ2-7; cdr3_aa: CSARGQGASYEQYF; cdr3_nt: TGCAGTGCTAGAGGACAGGGGGCCTCCTACGAGCAGTACTTC
d_call: -; clone_size: few; v_call: TRBV6-1; cdr3_length: 13; j_call: TRBJ1-1; cdr3_aa: CASSDQENTEAFF; cdr3_nt: TGTGCCAGCAGTGACCAGGAGAACACTGAAGCTTTCTTT
d_call: -; clone_size: many; v_call: TRBV20-1; cdr3_length: 14; j_call: TRBJ1-5; cdr3_aa: CSATSESGSQPQHF; cdr3_nt: TGCAGTGCCACTTCTGAAAGTGGGTCTCAGCCCCAGCATTTT
d_call: TRBD2; clone_size: few; v_call: TRBV9; cdr3_length: 17; j_call: TRBJ2-7; cdr3_aa: CASSVGLAGGRSSEQYF; cdr3_nt: TGTGCCAGCAGCGTAGGGCTAGCGGGGGGGCGTTCATCCGAGCAGTACTTC
d_call: -; clone_size: few; v_call: TRBV6-1; cdr3_length: 14; j_call: TRBJ2-1; cdr3_aa: CASRLDSSNNEQFF; cdr3_nt: TGTGCCAGCAGGTTAGATTCTAGTAACAATGAGCAGTTCTTC
d_call: -; clone_size: few; v_call: TRBV7-2; cdr3_length: 15; j_call: TRBJ2-7; cdr3_aa: CASTPPGGSYYEQYF; cdr3_nt: TGTGCCAGCACCCCCCCTGGAGGGTCTTACTACGAGCAGTACTTC
d_call: -; clone_size: -; v_call: TRBV6-1; cdr3_length: 13; j_call: TRBJ1-1; cdr3_aa: CATARESSTEAFF; cdr3_nt: TGTGCCACCGCAAGAGAGAGTAGCACTGAAGCTTTCTTT
d_call: TRBD2; clone_size: few; v_call: TRBV7-3; cdr3_length: 17; j_call: TRBJ2-2; cdr3_aa: CASSLTLAGAPTGELFF; cdr3_nt: TGTGCCAGCAGCTTAACGTTGGCGGGAGCCCCCACCGGGGAGCTGTTTTTT
d_call: -; clone_size: few; v_call: TRBV3-1; cdr3_length: 12; j_call: TRBJ1-5; cdr3_aa: CASSQGHQPQHF; cdr3_nt: TGTGCCAGCAGCCAGGGGCATCAGCCCCAGCATTTT
d_call: -; clone_size: -; v_call: TRBV7-9; cdr3_length: 20; j_call: TRBJ1-5; cdr3_aa: CASSLGGLKGRNVNNQPQHF; cdr3_nt: TGTGCCAGCAGCTTAGGGGGGTTGAAGGGGCGTAATGTAAACAATCAGCCCCAGCATTTT
d_call: -; clone_size: many; v_call: TRBV28; cdr3_length: 13; j_call: TRBJ1-1; cdr3_aa: CASNKQGNTEAFF; cdr3_nt: TGTGCCAGCAATAAACAGGGGAACACTGAAGCTTTCTTT
d_call: -; clone_size: -; v_call: TRBV30; cdr3_length: 15; j_call: TRBJ1-5; cdr3_aa: CAWSPFRVSNQPQHF; cdr3_nt: TGTGCCTGGAGCCCTTTCCGGGTTAGCAATCAGCCCCAGCATTTT
d_call: -; clone_size: -; v_call: TRBV19; cdr3_length: 13; j_call: TRBJ2-7; cdr3_aa: CASTSESSYEQYF; cdr3_nt: TGTGCCAGTACAAGCGAGAGCTCCTACGAGCAGTACTTC
d_call: TRBD1; clone_size: many; v_call: TRBV11-1; cdr3_length: 17; j_call: TRBJ1-2; cdr3_aa: CASSRQGTVSTNYGYTF; cdr3_nt: TGTGCCAGCAGCAGACAGGGGACAGTTTCAACTAACTATGGCTACACCTTC
d_call: TRBD1; clone_size: many; v_call: TRBV28; cdr3_length: 18; j_call: TRBJ1-1; cdr3_aa: CASSLLSPGTGTNAEAFF; cdr3_nt: TGTGCCAGCAGTTTATTAAGTCCCGGGACAGGGACGAACGCTGAAGCTTTCTTT